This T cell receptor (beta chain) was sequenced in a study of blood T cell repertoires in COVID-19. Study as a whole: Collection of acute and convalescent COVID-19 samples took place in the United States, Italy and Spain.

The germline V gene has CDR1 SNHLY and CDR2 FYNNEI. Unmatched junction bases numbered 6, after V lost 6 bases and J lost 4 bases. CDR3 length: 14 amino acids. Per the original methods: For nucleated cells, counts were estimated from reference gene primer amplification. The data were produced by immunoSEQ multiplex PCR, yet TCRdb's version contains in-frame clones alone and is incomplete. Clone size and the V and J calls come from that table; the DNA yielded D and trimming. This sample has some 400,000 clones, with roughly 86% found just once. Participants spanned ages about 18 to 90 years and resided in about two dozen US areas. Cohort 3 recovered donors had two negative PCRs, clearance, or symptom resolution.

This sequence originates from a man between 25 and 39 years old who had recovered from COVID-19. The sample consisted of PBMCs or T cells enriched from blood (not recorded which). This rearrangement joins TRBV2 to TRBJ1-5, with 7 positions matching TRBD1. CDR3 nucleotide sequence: TGTGCCAGCAGGACAGGGACACCGAATCAGCCCCAGCATTTT. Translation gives CASRTGTPNQPQHF.